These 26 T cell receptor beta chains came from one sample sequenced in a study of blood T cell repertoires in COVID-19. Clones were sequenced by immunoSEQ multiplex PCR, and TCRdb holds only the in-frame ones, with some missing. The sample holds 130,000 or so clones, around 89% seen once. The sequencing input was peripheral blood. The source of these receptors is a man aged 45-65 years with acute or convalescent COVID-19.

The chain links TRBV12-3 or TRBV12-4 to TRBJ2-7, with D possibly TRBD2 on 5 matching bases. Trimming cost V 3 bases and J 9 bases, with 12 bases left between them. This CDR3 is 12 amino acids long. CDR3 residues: CASSFEGLGQYF. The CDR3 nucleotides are TGTGCCAGCAGTTTTGAGGGCCTTGGGCAGTACTTC.

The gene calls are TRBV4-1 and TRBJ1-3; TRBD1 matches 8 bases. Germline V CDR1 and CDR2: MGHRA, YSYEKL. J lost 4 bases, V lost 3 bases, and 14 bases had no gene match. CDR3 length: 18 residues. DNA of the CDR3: TGCGCCAGCAGCCAGGGCCGGGACAGGCCACGTCGCGGAAACACCATATATTTT. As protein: CASSQGRDRPRRGNTIYF.

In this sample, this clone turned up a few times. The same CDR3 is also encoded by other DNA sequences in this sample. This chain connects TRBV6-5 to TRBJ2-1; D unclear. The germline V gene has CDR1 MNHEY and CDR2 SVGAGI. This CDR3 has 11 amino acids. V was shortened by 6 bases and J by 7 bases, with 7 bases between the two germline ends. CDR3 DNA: TGTGCCAGCAGCCAGTCTAATGAGCAGTTCTTC. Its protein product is CASSQSNEQFF.

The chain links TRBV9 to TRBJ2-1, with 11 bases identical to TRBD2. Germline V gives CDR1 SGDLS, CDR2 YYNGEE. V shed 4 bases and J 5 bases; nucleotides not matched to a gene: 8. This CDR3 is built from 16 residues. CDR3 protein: CASSPSSGRTNNEQFF. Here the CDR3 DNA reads TGTGCCAGCAGCCCTTCTAGCGGGAGGACTAACAATGAGCAGTTCTTC. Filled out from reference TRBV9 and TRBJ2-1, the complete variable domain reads DSGVTQTPKHLITATGQRVTLRCSPRSGDLSVYWYQQSLDQGLQFLIQYYNGEERAKGNILERFSAQQFPDLHSELNLSSLELGDSALYFCASSPSSGRTNNEQFFGPGTRLTVL.

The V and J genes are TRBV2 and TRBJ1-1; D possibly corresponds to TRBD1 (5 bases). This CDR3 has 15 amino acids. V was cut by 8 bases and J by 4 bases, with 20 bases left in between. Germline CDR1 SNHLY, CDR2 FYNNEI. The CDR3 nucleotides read TGTGCCAGCTTCCCTAGACAGCTTACCGGCACTGAAGCTTTCTTT. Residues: CASFPRQLTGTEAFF.

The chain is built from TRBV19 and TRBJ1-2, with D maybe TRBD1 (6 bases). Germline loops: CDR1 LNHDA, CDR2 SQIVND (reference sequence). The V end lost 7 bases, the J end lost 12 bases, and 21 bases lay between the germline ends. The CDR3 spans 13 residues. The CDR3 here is CASKKDRWGEDTF. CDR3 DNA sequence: TGTGCCAGTAAAAAAGACAGGTGGGGTGAGGACACCTTC.

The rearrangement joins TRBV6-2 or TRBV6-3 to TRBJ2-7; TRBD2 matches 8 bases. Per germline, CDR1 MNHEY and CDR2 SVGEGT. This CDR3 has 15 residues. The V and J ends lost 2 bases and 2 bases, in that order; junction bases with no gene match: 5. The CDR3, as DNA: TGTGCCAGCAGTTACGCGTCGGGAGGGGCCTACGAGCAGTACTTC. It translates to CASSYASGGAYEQYF.

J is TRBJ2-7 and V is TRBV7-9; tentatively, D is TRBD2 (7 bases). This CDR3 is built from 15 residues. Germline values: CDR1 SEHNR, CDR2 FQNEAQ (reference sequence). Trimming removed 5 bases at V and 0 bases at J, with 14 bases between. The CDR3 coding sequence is TGTGCCAGCAGCCCCGGGGGGCGGGCCTCCTACGAGCAGTACTTC. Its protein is CASSPGGRASYEQYF.

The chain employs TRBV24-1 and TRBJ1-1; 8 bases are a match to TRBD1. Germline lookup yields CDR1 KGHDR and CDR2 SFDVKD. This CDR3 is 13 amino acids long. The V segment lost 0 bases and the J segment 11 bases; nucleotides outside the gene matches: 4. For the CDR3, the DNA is TGTGCCACCAGTGATTTGCAAGACAGGGGCGCTTTCTTT. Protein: CATSDLQDRGAFF.

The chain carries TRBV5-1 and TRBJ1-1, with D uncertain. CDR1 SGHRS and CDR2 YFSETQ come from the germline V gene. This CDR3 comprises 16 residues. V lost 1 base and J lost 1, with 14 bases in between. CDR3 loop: CASSLYPLGRNTEAFF. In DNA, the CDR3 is TGCGCCAGCAGCTTGTATCCCTTGGGCAGGAACACTGAAGCTTTCTTT.

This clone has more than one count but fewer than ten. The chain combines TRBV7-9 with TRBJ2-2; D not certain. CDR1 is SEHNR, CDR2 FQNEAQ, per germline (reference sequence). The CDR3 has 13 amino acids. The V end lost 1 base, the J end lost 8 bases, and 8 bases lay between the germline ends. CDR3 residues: CASSLVSAGELFF. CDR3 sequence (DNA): TGTGCCAGCAGCTTAGTATCTGCGGGGGAGCTGTTTTTT.

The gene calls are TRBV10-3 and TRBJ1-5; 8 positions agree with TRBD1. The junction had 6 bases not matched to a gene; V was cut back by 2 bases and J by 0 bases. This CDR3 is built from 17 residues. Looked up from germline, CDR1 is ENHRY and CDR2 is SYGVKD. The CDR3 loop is CAISETAGGISNQPQHF. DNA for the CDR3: TGTGCCATCAGTGAGACGGCAGGGGGCATTAGCAATCAGCCCCAGCATTTT.

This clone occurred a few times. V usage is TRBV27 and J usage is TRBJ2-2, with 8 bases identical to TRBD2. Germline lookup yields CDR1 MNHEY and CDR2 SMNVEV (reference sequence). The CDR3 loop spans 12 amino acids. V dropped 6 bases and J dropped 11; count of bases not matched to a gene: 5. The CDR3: CASRGTRVELFF. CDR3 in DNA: TGTGCCAGCAGAGGGACTAGGGTAGAGCTGTTTTTT.

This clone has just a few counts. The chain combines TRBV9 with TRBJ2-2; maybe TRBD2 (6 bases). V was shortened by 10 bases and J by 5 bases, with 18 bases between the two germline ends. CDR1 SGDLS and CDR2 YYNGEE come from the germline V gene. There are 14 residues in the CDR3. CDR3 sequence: CACGAVADTGELFF. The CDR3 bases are TGTGCCTGCGGGGCGGTCGCGGATACCGGGGAGCTGTTTTTT.

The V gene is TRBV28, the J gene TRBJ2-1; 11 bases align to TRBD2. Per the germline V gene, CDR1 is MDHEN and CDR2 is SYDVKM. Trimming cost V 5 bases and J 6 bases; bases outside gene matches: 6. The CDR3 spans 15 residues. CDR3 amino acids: CASSRVAGGANEQFF. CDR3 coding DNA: TGTGCCAGCAGTAGAGTAGCGGGGGGGGCCAATGAGCAGTTCTTC.

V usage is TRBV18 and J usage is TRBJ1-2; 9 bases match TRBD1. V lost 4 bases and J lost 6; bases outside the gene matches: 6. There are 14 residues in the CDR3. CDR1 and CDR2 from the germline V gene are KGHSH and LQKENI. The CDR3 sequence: CASSRTGGSDGYTF. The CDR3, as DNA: TGTGCCAGCTCACGCACAGGGGGCTCGGATGGCTACACCTTC.

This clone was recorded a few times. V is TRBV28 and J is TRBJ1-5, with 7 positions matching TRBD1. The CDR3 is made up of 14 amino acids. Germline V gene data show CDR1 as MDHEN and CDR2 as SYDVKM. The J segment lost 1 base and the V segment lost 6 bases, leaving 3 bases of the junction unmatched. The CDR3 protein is CASRPGGSNQPQHF. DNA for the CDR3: TGTGCCAGCAGGCCAGGGGGAAGCAATCAGCCCCAGCATTTT.

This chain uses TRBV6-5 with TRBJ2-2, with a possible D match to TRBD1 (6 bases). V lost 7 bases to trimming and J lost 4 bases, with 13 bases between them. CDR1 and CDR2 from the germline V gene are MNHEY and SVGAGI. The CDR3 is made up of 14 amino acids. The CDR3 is CASTPTGTTGELFF. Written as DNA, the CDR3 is TGTGCCAGCACCCCGACAGGCACCACCGGGGAGCTGTTTTTT.

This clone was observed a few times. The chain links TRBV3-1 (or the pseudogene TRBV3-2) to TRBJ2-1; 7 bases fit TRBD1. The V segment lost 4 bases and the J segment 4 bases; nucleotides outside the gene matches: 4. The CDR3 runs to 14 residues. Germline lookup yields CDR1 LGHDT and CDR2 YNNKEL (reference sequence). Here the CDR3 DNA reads TGTGCCAGCAGCCTCGGGACAGTTTACAATGAGCAGTTCTTC. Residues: CASSLGTVYNEQFF.

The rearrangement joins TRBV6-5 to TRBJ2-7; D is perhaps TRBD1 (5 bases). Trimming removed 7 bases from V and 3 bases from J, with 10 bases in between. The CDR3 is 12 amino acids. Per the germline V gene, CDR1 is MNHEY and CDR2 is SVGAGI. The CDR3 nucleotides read TGTGCCAGCAACAGGAACATCTACGAGCAGTACTTC. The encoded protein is CASNRNIYEQYF.

The CDR3 DNA sequence: TGTGCCAGCAGCCGACGAGCTTGGACAGGGGAGGACAATGAGCAGTTCTTC. Translation: CASSRRAWTGEDNEQFF. V gene TRBV3-1 (or the pseudogene TRBV3-2) combines with J gene TRBJ2-1; TRBD1 matches 9 bases. V lost 4 bases and J lost 5; bases outside the gene matches: 12. The CDR3 totals 17 residues. The V gene's germline CDR1 is LGHDT and CDR2 YNNKEL (reference sequence).

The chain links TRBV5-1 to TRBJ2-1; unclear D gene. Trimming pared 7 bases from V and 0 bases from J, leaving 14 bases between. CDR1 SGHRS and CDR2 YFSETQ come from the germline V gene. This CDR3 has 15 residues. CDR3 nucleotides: TGCGCCAGCTATCCAGTTTCCTCCTCCTACAATGAGCAGTTCTTC. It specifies CASYPVSSSYNEQFF.

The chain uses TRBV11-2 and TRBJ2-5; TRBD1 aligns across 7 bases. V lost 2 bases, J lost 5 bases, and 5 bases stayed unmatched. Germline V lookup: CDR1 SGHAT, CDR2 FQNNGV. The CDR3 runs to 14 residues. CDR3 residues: CASSLPGGTETQYF. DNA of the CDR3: TGTGCCAGCAGCTTACCAGGGGGAACCGAGACCCAGTACTTC.

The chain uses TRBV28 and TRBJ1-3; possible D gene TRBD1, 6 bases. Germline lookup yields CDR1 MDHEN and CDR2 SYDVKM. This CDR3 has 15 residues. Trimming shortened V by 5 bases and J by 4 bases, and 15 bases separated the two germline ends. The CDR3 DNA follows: TGTGCCAGCAGTGTTTCGACCGGGACAGGAAACACCATATATTTT. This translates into CASSVSTGTGNTIYF.

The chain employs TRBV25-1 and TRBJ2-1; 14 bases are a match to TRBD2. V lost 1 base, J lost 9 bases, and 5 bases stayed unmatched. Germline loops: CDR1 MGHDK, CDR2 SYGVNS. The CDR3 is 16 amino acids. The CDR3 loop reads CASSELGTSGSGEQFF. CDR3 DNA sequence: TGTGCCAGCAGTGAATTGGGGACTAGCGGGAGCGGTGAGCAGTTCTTC. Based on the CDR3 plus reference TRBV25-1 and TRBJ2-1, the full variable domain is EADIYQTPRYLVIGTGKKITLECSQTMGHDKMYWYQQDPGMELHLIHYSYGVNSTEKGDLSSESTVSRIRTEHFPLTLESARPSHTSQYLCASSELGTSGSGEQFFGPGTRLTVL.

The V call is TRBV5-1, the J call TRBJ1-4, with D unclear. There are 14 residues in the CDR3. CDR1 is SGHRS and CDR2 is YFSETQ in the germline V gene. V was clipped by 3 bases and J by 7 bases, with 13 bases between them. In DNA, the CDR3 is TGCGCCAGCAGCTCTCCCCCGGGAAGTGAAAAACTGTTTTTT. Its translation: CASSSPPGSEKLFF.